The clone carrying this T cell receptor beta chain was observed once. As processed by the authors: Reference gene primer amplification in the assay estimated nucleated cell counts. Method: immunoSEQ multiplex PCR; TCRdb's copy keeps in-frame clones and lacks some. V, J and clone size reflect that table, while D and trimming were determined from the DNA. The top ten hold about 2.8% of the sample, which has more than 150,000 clones, 80% to 90% seen once. These data are taken from a study of blood T cell repertoires in COVID-19. As for the study in general: Sources were T cells, B-cell-depleted T cells, or PBMCs; the material itself was cDNA or gDNA.

V was cut by 7 bases and J by 4 bases, with 10 bases left in between. Germline CDR1 and CDR2: SNHLY and FYNNEI. This CDR3 has 13 amino acids. Sequenced input: peripheral blood. The origin of this receptor is a man aged 55 to 69 with acute or convalescent COVID-19. This chain links TRBV2 with TRBJ1-4; possibly TRBD1 for D (5 bases). CDR3 protein: CASMRGDNEKLFF. CDR3 in DNA: TGTGCCAGCATGCGGGGGGATAATGAAAAACTGTTTTTT.